Each of the 10 T cell receptor beta chains below was sequenced from the same sample in a study of T cell changes during pregnancy in multiple sclerosis (dated by TCRdb to about 2019). Library construction relied on the immunoSEQ multiplex PCR assay. In its TCRdb copy, this immuneACCESS table keeps in-frame sequences only and misses some clones. Where compared with another copy, unresolved V genes explain less than half of these, and the others have no known cause. The sample table contains fewer than 40,000 clones; only one count was recorded for 90% of them. The ten largest clones represent about 0.4% of the sample. The starting material was CD4+ T cells from peripheral blood mononuclear cells, obtained in the second trimester of pregnancy. The receptors here all came from a female donor with multiple sclerosis, enrolled in a pregnancy study.

This clone was recorded only once. The rearrangement joins TRBV11-3 to TRBJ2-1, with TRBD1 matching 11 bases. V lost 5 bases to trimming and J lost 7 bases; unmatched junction nucleotides: 7. Germline V gene data show CDR1 as SGHNT and CDR2 as YENEEA. CDR3 length equals 15 residues. CDR3 nucleotide sequence: TGTGCCAGCAGCCTAGGACAGGGGGCATCGAATGAGCAGTTCTTC. It is translated as CASSLGQGASNEQFF.

V is TRBV4-3 and J is TRBJ2-2; D is perhaps TRBD1 (6 bases). The CDR3 length is 15 residues. The V end lost 6 bases, the J end lost 4 bases, and 15 bases lay between the germline ends. Germline V CDR1 and CDR2: LGHNA, YSLEER. In nucleotides, the CDR3 is TGCGCCAGCAGAGCTCAGGGGATCGGCACCGGGGAGCTGTTTTTT. Encoded protein: CASRAQGIGTGELFF.

This chain connects TRBV30 to TRBJ2-5, with a tentative D call TRBD2 (6 bases). Germline V gene lookup returns CDR1 GTSNPN and CDR2 SVGIG (reference sequence). The CDR3 loop spans 12 amino acids. Trimming removed 3 bases at V and 13 bases at J, with 18 bases between. CDR3 DNA: TGTGCCTGGAGCTTGGGACTTGGATTGGGGTACTTC. As protein: CAWSLGLGLGYF.

The chain uses TRBV13 and TRBJ1-1; 7 nucleotides align to TRBD1. This CDR3 contains 13 residues. Germline-derived CDR1 and CDR2 are PRHDT and FYEKMQ (reference sequence). J was trimmed by 10 bases and V by 4 bases; bases with no gene match: 9. In nucleotides, the CDR3 is TGTGCCAGCAGCTCGACAGGGTTTTACGGAGCTTTCTTT. Its protein is CASSSTGFYGAFF. Variable domain in full (rest from reference TRBV13 and TRBJ1-1): AAGVIQSPRHLIKEKRETATLKCYPIPRHDTVYWYQQGPGQDPQFLISFYEKMQSDKGSIPDRFSAQQFSDYHSELNMSSLELGDSALYFCASSSTGFYGAFFGQGTRLTVV.

This rearrangement joins TRBV6-6 to TRBJ2-1; 9 nucleotides match TRBD1. The CDR3 runs 15 residues. Germline CDR1 MNHNY, CDR2 SVGAGI (reference sequence). The junction had 11 bases not matched to a gene; V was cut back by 6 bases and J by 8 bases. This CDR3 is CASSQGGTGIHEQFF. The CDR3 DNA reads as TGTGCCAGCAGCCAAGGTGGGACAGGGATCCATGAGCAGTTCTTC.

This sequence joins TRBV27 and TRBJ2-1; 10 nucleotides agree with TRBD1. The V gene end was trimmed by 5 bases and the J gene end by 5 bases; junction bases not matched to a gene: 6. The CDR3 loop spans 15 amino acids. Germline loops: CDR1 MNHEY, CDR2 SMNVEV (reference sequence). The CDR3 here is CASSKRDRGNNEQFF. The CDR3 nucleotides read TGTGCCAGCAGTAAGCGGGACAGGGGTAACAATGAGCAGTTCTTC.

The chain recombines TRBV29-1 with TRBJ2-7, with 7 nucleotides matching TRBD1. V lost 7 bases and J lost 2; bases outside the gene matches: 5. The germline gives CDR1 SQVTM, CDR2 ANQGSEA. This CDR3 is built from 12 residues. The CDR3 is CSARDSTYEQYF. CDR3 bases: TGCAGCGCACGGGACAGTACCTACGAGCAGTACTTC.

J is TRBJ1-2 and V is TRBV2; 7 bases line up with TRBD1. This CDR3 region has 14 residues. Germline CDR1 and CDR2: SNHLY and FYNNEI. Trimming at V came to 8 bases and at J to 5 bases, leaving 11 bases not matched to a gene. The CDR3 sequence: CASDQQGRGYGYTF. As DNA, the CDR3 is TGTGCCAGCGATCAACAGGGGCGCGGGTATGGCTACACCTTC.

The chain has TRBV29-1 and TRBJ2-3, with D maybe TRBD1 (5 bases). The germline V gene encodes CDR1 SQVTM and CDR2 ANQGSEA. V lost 2 bases and J lost 4, with 10 bases in between. The CDR3 has 13 residues. The chain's CDR3 is CSVESQGADTQYF. For the CDR3, the DNA is TGCAGCGTTGAATCGCAGGGCGCAGATACGCAGTATTTT.

This chain joins TRBV11-3 and TRBJ1-1, with D perhaps TRBD1 (5 bases). Germline V CDR1 and CDR2: SGHNT, YENEEA. The ends were cut back, 5 bases at V and 4 bases at J, with 14 bases in the middle. The CDR3 contains 14 residues. The DNA for the CDR3 is TGTGCCAGCAGCCAGGGCCAAAAGGGCACTGAAGCTTTCTTT. Protein sequence: CASSQGQKGTEAFF.